The clone carrying this T cell receptor beta chain was counted a few times. Its antigen is not known. This sample stems from a study of identical twins. Broader study findings: The authors drew conclusions from cross-sectional statistical analysis rather than following the same donors. Among out-of-frame alpha sequences shared by twins, low generation probability occurred in excess.

Germline loops: CDR1 MNHEY, CDR2 SMNVEV (reference sequence). Trimming removed 8 bases from V and 8 bases from J, with 19 bases in between. This CDR3 comprises 15 residues. Unique molecular identifiers were in the cDNA, with template-switch universal primer binding. In TCRdb, the 5' RACE reads were re-called with MiXCR into one record per CDR3 protein. Of 400,000 to 500,000 distinct CDR3 sequences in the sample, approximately 17% were seen once. This clonotype was obtained from a man in his forties or fifties in good health. Specimen: naive T cells sorted from blood. The chain is built from TRBV27 and TRBJ1-6; possibly TRBD1 for D (6 bases). The CDR3 region is CASSSQTGPDSPLHF. The CDR3 DNA reads as TGTGCCAGCTCGTCCCAGACAGGCCCGGATTCACCCCTCCACTTT.